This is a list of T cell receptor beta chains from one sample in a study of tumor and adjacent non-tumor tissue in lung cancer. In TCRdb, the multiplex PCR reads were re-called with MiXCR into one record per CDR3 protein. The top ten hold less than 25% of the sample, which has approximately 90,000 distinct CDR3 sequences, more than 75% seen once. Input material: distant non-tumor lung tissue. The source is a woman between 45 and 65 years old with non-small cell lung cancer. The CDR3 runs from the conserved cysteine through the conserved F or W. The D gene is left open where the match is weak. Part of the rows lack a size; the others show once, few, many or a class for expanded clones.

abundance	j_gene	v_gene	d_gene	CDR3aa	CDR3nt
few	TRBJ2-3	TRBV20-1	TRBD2	CSARFSGGGNTQYF	TGCAGTGCTAGATTCAGCGGGGGCGGGAATACGCAGTATTTT
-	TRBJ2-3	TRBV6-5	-	CASSGPNQPQYF	TGTGCCAGTTCTGGGCCTAATCAGCCCCAGTATTTT
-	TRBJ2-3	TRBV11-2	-	CASSHDWASTDTQYF	TGTGCCAGTAGCCATGACTGGGCTAGCACGGATACGCAGTATTTT
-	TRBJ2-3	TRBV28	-	CASSLPSSLTDTQNF	TGCGCCAGCAGTTTACCCTCCTCGCTCACAGATACGCAGAATTTT
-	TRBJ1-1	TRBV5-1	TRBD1	CASSPTGWWDRGLRKMGLNTESFF	TGCGCCAGCAGCCCGACCGGATGGTGGGACAGGGGTCTCCGGAAGATGGGTTTGAACACTGAATCTTTCTTT
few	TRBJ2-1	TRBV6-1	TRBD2	CAILAEVSSYNEEFF	TGTGCCATTCTAGCGGAGGTGAGCTCCTACAATGAGGAGTTCTTC
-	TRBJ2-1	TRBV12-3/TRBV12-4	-	CAGCSPGRGSNEQFF	TGTGCCGGCTGTTCCCCGGGACGGGGATCTAATGAGCAATTCTTC
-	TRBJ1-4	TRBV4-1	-	CASSQDRRDEELFF	TGCGCTAGCAGTCAAGATAGGCGGGATGAAGAACTGTTTTTT
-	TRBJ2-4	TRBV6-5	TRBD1	CTSCYRGYF	TGTACCAGCTGTTACAGGGGGTACTTC
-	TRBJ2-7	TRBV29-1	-	CNVSGGIFAEQYF	TGCAACGTCTCTGGCGGGATCTTTGCCGAGCAGTACTTC
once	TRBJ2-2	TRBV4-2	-	CASSQGLDTSELFF	TGTGCCAGCAGCCAAGGACTAGACACCAGTGAGCTTTTTTTT
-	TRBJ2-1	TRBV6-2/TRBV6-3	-	CATSLAPYNGQFF	TGTGCCACCAGTTTAGCCCCTTATAATGGGCAGTTCTTC
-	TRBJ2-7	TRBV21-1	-	CASSIVRGLAGIGASYEQYF	TGTGCCAGCAGCATAGTAAGGGGACTAGCGGGAATAGGAGCATCCTACGAGCAGTACTTC
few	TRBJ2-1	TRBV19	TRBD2	CASSIPGGRRGNEQLF	TGTGCCAGTAGTATACCGGGCGGGAGGAGAGGCAATGAGCAGTTATTC
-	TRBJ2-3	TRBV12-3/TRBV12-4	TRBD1	CVSSLDSRTGPDTQYF	TGTGTCAGCAGTTTAGATTCCAGGACAGGGCCAGATACGCAGTATTTT
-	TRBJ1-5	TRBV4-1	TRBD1	CAISQIGTALSNQPQHF	TGCGCCATCAGCCAAATCGGGACAGCTCTTAGCAATCAGCCCCAGCATTTT
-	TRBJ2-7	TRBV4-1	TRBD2	CASSQNLLLPGLDYEQYF	TGCGCCAGCAGCCAAAACCTACTCCTACCGGGACTAGACTACGAGCAGTACTTC
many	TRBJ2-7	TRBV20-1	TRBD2	CSASSLAGEQYF	TGCAGTGCTAGTAGTCTAGCGGGCGAGCAGTACTTC
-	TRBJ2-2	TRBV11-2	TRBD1	CASSLEAGGIGELFF	TGTGCCAGCAGCTTAGAGGCAGGGGGTATCGGTGAGCTGTTTTTT
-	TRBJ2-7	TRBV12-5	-	CTSNADPTSDEQHF	TGTACTAGTAACGCGGATCCTACAAGCGACGAGCAGCACTTC
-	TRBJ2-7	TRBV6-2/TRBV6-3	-	CVSTFGSYYDQYF	TGTGTCAGCACCTTCGGGTCTTACTACGATCAGTACTTC
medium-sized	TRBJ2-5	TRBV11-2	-	CASSLVDLQETQYF	TGTGCCAGCAGCTTAGTAGATCTCCAAGAGACCCAGTACTTC
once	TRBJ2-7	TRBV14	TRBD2	CARNRTSGINEQYF	TGTGCCAGGAACCGGACTAGCGGGATTAACGAGCAGTACTTC
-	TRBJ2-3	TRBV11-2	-	CASSLGPPGVHTQYF	TGTGCCAGCAGTTTAGGACCCCCAGGGGTCCATACACAGTATTTT
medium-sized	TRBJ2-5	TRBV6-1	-	CASGRDTEYF	TGTGCCAGCGGCCGGGACACGGAGTACTTC
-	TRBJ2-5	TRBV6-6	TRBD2	CASNPPGLVGGPEIQYF	TGTGCCAGCAACCCCCCGGGACTGGTGGGAGGGCCGGAGATCCAGTACTTC